This T cell receptor (beta chain) was documented in a study of beta chain features in type 1 diabetes. Study-level information: Patients and healthy donors were similar in age, gender and cell yields.

Germline CDR1 SGHTA, CDR2 FQGTGA. The CDR3 loop spans 15 amino acids. Trimming cost V 5 bases and J 5 bases, with 15 bases left between them. A word on this clone: Its antigen is unknown.

Expressed TCRB transcripts were sequenced after all isolated RNA was converted to cDNA. Sequencing used immunoSEQ multiplex PCR; TCRdb keeps in-frame clones, though not all of them. The sample yields roughly 500,000 clones, roughly 31% seen once. Findings and limits, study-wide: Moderately but significantly shorter TCRB CDR3s were found in Type 1 diabetes patients in all four CD4+ subsets. Whatever favoring of shorter templates PCR might show would apply equally to patients and controls.

Stem cell-like memory, regulatory, central memory and naive CD4+ cells were sorted via CD45RO/CCR7/CD25/CD127/CD95/CD27. The receptor was derived from a man in his late teens or twenties in good health. The rearrangement links TRBV7-3 to TRBJ2-2; a weak D match, TRBD2 (6 bases). The sequenced sample was naive CD4+ T cells from blood. The CDR3 DNA is TGTGCCAGCAGCCCCGCTAGCGCCCGTACCGGGGAGCTGTTTTTT. Translation gives CASSPASARTGELFF.